Presented here are 29 T cell receptor beta chains from one specimen sequenced in a study of early T cells in non-severe SARS-CoV-2 infection. TCRdb re-called the 5' RACE reads through MiXCR, storing one row per CDR3 protein. The repertoire holds tens of thousands of distinct CDR3 sequences, with approximately 6% as singletons. Material: whole blood, obtained at baseline. Receptors originate from an adult who was a healthcare worker with PCR-confirmed SARS-CoV-2 infection or an uninfected control (not recorded which).

This chain uses TRBV7-3 with TRBJ2-3, with D unclear. Germline assignment: CDR1 SGHTA and CDR2 FQGTGA. The CDR3 is made up of 13 amino acids. V was clipped by 4 bases and J by 6 bases, with 11 bases between them. This chain's CDR3 is CASSSSLRDTQYF. CDR3 in DNA: TGTGCCAGCAGCTCCAGTCTCAGGGATACGCAGTATTTT.

This clonotype has at least ten counts. The chain has TRBV21-1 and TRBJ2-7; the table's D call of TRBD1 was not tested on the DNA. TRBV21-1 is given as a pseudogene. This CDR3 region has 17 residues. In nucleotides, the CDR3 is TGTGCCAGCAGCCCCTTGCCCGGGAGCCGGCCGTCCTACGAGCAGTACTTC. Its translation is CASSPLPGSRPSYEQYF.

This clonotype showed up many times. This rearrangement joins TRBV3-1 to TRBJ2-3; tentative D call: TRBD2 (7 bases). This CDR3 region has 19 residues. V was pared by 0 bases and J by 1 base, with 20 bases between. The germline CDR1 and CDR2 sequences are LGHDT and YNNKEL (reference sequence). CDR3 sequence: CASSQDTRWGGRGTDTQYF. CDR3 sequence (DNA): TGTGCCAGCAGCCAAGACACAAGGTGGGGGGGCCGGGGCACAGATACGCAGTATTTT.

The sample holds many counts of this clonotype. The chain recombines TRBV10-3 with TRBJ2-2; D not resolved. Germline values: CDR1 ENHRY, CDR2 SYGVKD. This CDR3 region has 15 residues. V was pared by 10 bases and J by 7 bases, with 22 bases between. The CDR3 DNA reads as TGTGCCACTCTCGACGTTACTAAGAAGGACGGGGAGCTGTTTTTT. This codes for CATLDVTKKDGELFF.

This clonotype occurred many times. Here the CDR3 reads CASKEHYSNQPQHF. The CDR3 DNA reads as TGTGCCAGTAAGGAACATTATAGCAATCAGCCCCAGCATTTT. The chain uses TRBV19 and TRBJ1-5, with D uncertain. V was cut by 7 bases and J by 0 bases, with 10 bases left in between. The CDR3 has 14 residues. Germline V gene sequence: CDR1 LNHDA, CDR2 SQIVND (reference sequence).

Many counts were recorded for this clonotype. The V gene is TRBV12-3 or TRBV12-4, the J gene TRBJ2-1; no firm D call. The V gene lost 5 bases and the J gene lost 5 bases, with 7 bases spanning the gap. The CDR3 consists of 12 residues. The CDR3 protein is CASSTQDNEQFF. The DNA for the CDR3 is TGTGCCAGCAGTACGCAGGACAATGAGCAGTTCTTC.

In its sample, this clonotype was seen many times. The rearrangement links TRBV5-1 to TRBJ2-7, with D possibly TRBD2 on 6 matching bases. Trimming pared 2 bases from V and 0 bases from J, leaving 9 bases between. CDR3 length: 14 amino acids. Germline V gives CDR1 SGHRS, CDR2 YFSETQ. CDR3 in DNA: TGCGCCAGCAGCTTTAGCGGTGTCTCCTACGAGCAGTACTTC. This sequence encodes CASSFSGVSYEQYF.

This clonotype was recorded at least ten times. The DNA of the CDR3 is TGCGCCAGCAGCCAAGCAAGGACGGCGATTGAAGCTTTCTTT. This encodes CASSQARTAIEAFF. The J gene is TRBJ1-1, the V gene TRBV4-1; D uncertain. The CDR3 totals 14 residues. Trimming shortened V by 1 base and J by 7 bases, and 13 bases separated the two germline ends. The V gene's germline CDR1 is MGHRA and CDR2 YSYEKL.

The table lists this clonotype with many counts. The chain is built from TRBV10-3 and TRBJ1-1; no reliable D call. Per the germline V gene, CDR1 is ENHRY and CDR2 is SYGVKD. The ends were cut back, 7 bases at V and 1 base at J, with 19 bases in the middle. The CDR3 runs 16 residues. CDR3 nucleotide sequence: TGTGCCATCACCCCCGGCCAGGACGGAAAGAACACTGAAGCTTTCTTT. Translated, it gives CAITPGQDGKNTEAFF.

This clonotype was seen ten or more times. The chain links TRBV12-3 or TRBV12-4 to TRBJ1-3, with 8 bases identical to TRBD1. The CDR3 is 16 amino acids. Trimming took 4 bases from V and 1 from J; bases not matched to a gene: 6. DNA of the CDR3: TGTGCCAGCAGTTCGCCAGGGGGCGCGTCTGGAAACACCATATATTTT. Protein product: CASSSPGGASGNTIYF.

In its sample, this clonotype was seen many times. The chain couples TRBV4-2 to TRBJ2-1; D not certain. Germline V gene sequence: CDR1 LGHNA, CDR2 YNFKEQ. With 0 bases removed from V and 2 bases from J, the gap between germline ends came to 11 bases. The CDR3 loop spans 16 amino acids. CDR3 sequence reads: CASSQEGSLTYNEQFF. The CDR3 DNA sequence: TGTGCCAGCAGCCAAGAGGGCTCGCTCACCTACAATGAGCAGTTCTTC.

This clonotype was observed a handful of times. The chain carries TRBV20-1 and TRBJ2-7; 8 nucleotides align to TRBD1. The V segment lost 7 bases and the J segment 0 bases; nucleotides outside the gene matches: 14. CDR3 length equals 16 residues. Germline V gene data show CDR1 as DFQATT and CDR2 as SNEGSKA (reference sequence). In DNA, the CDR3 is TGCAGTGTCTTACAGGGGGTTCATAGGAGCTCCTACGAGCAGTACTTC. Its protein product is CSVLQGVHRSSYEQYF.

This clonotype was seen ten or more times. The chain links TRBV6-4 to TRBJ2-6; D is perhaps TRBD2 (5 bases). Per germline, CDR1 MRHNA and CDR2 SNTAGT. Deletions cut 3 bases from V and 0 bases from J, with 6 bases between. The CDR3 has 15 amino acids. CDR3 protein: CASSEDFSGANVLTF. In DNA form, the CDR3 reads TGTGCCAGCAGTGAGGACTTCTCTGGGGCCAACGTCCTGACTTTC.

This clonotype was picked up many times. This chain uses TRBV6-5 with TRBJ2-1, with D uncertain. Trimming removed 6 bases from V and 2 bases from J, with 11 bases in between. The CDR3 sequence is 14 residues long. Germline loops: CDR1 MNHEY, CDR2 SVGAGI. CDR3 nucleotide sequence: TGTGCCAGCAGGGTAGGCGGTCCCTACAATGAGCAGTTCTTC. This codes for CASRVGGPYNEQFF.

This clonotype showed up just a few times. The chain links TRBV21-1 to TRBJ2-4; the DNA was not compared with TRBD1, the D call given in the table. TRBV21-1 is a documented pseudogene. The CDR3 totals 14 residues. In DNA, the CDR3 is TGTGCCAGCAGCCAACAGGGTTCCAAAAACATTCAGTACTTC. Translating gives CASSQQGSKNIQYF.

The DNA for the CDR3 is TGTGCCAGCAACCCCGCGGGACAGGGGGCCATCGAGCAGTTCTTC. Protein sequence: CASNPAGQGAIEQFF. V and J are TRBV6-2 or TRBV6-3 and TRBJ2-1, with TRBD1 matching 12 bases. This CDR3 spans 15 amino acids. J lost 10 bases, V lost 7 bases, and 11 bases had no gene match. Germline lookup yields CDR1 MNHEY and CDR2 SVGEGT.

There are a few counts of this clonotype. This chain connects TRBV7-2 to TRBJ1-5; D ambiguous. Trimming cost V 1 base and J 6 bases, with 16 bases left between them. Per the germline V gene, CDR1 is SGHTA and CDR2 is FQGNSA. This CDR3 contains 16 residues. In DNA form, the CDR3 reads TGTGCCAGCAGCTTAGGGACCAACAGAGCATTTCAGCCCCAGCATTTT. Protein product: CASSLGTNRAFQPQHF.

The sample holds many counts of this clonotype. This chain links TRBV12-3 or TRBV12-4 with TRBJ2-2; 10 bases are shared with TRBD1. There are 14 residues in the CDR3. V was clipped by 6 bases and J by 5 bases; unmatched bases: 3. The CDR3 is CASRRTGGTGELFF. CDR3 sequence (DNA): TGTGCCAGCAGAAGGACAGGGGGTACCGGGGAGCTGTTTTTT.

At least ten counts were recorded for this clonotype. The CDR3 DNA is TGTGCCAGCAGTAGCGGAGGGGGTGGTTCTGGGGCCAACGTCCTGACTTTC. This translates into CASSSGGGGSGANVLTF. The rearrangement links TRBV25-1 to TRBJ2-6, with D perhaps given as TRBD1 or TRBD2 (6 bases each). Looked up from germline, CDR1 is MGHDK and CDR2 is SYGVNS. The CDR3 length is 17 residues. V was clipped by 5 bases and J by 1 base, with 15 bases between them.

As for this clonotype: This may stem from a read error, because a much larger clone lies one nucleotide away. J is TRBJ2-3 and V is TRBV12-3 or TRBV12-4; 7 bases fit TRBD1. The V and J ends lost 2 bases and 7 bases, in that order; junction bases with no gene match: 6. The CDR3 has 14 residues. The CDR3 loop is CASSLLQGVNTQYF. The CDR3 coding sequence is TGTGCCAGCAGTTTACTGCAGGGGGTCAATACGCAGTATTTT.

This clonotype occurred many times. A junction end diverges from the germline sequence, so it may reflect a read error. This sequence joins TRBV11-2 and TRBJ2-7; either TRBD1 or TRBD2 may supply D (7 bases each). CDR1 is SGHAT, CDR2 FQNNGV, per germline. The CDR3 runs to 12 residues. In nucleotides, the CDR3 is TGTGCCAGCAGCCCAGGGGGGGCGAAGAGGGTCTTC. Translation: CASSPGGAKRVF.

Many counts were recorded for this clonotype. This chain uses TRBV27 with TRBJ2-1; possible D gene TRBD2, 6 bases. CDR1 MNHEY and CDR2 SMNVEV come from the germline V gene (reference sequence). This CDR3 is 14 amino acids long. V was shortened by 6 bases and J by 1 base, with 10 bases between the two germline ends. CDR3 loop: CASRNGGSYNEQFF. The DNA for the CDR3 is TGTGCCAGCAGAAACGGGGGATCCTACAATGAGCAGTTCTTC.

In its sample, this clonotype was seen many times. The chain combines TRBV28 with TRBJ2-5; TRBD1 or TRBD2 may be the D gene (5 bases each). Trimming took 9 bases from V and 2 from J, leaving 22 bases between them. The CDR3 loop spans 16 amino acids. CDR1 MDHEN and CDR2 SYDVKM come from the germline V gene. The CDR3 sequence: CASPKGRVGGQETQYF. CDR3 nucleotide sequence: TGTGCCAGTCCGAAGGGCAGGGTTGGGGGACAAGAGACCCAGTACTTC.

This clonotype showed up many times. The CDR3 spells CASRAQGPTLSGNTIYF. In nucleotides, the CDR3 is TGTGCCAGCCGGGCGCAGGGGCCAACTCTCTCTGGAAACACCATATATTTT. The V and J genes are TRBV3-1 and TRBJ1-3; D perhaps matches TRBD1 (6 bases). The CDR3 spans 17 residues. With 8 bases removed from V and 0 bases from J, the gap between germline ends came to 20 bases. Germline V lookup: CDR1 LGHDT, CDR2 YNNKEL (reference sequence). The full variable domain, rest sourced from reference TRBV3-1 and TRBJ1-3, is DTAVSQTPKYLVTQMGNDKSIKCEQNLGHDTMYWYKQDSKKFLKIMFSYNNKELIINETVPNRFSPKSPDKAHLNLHINSLELGDSAVYFCASRAQGPTLSGNTIYFGEGSWLTVV.

The V gene is TRBV12-3 or TRBV12-4, the J gene TRBJ2-3; 8 bases fit TRBD2. V trimming: 3 bases; J trimming: 4 bases; junction bases outside the gene matches: 3. CDR3 length equals 14 residues. The CDR3 is CASSFHGRADTQYF. The DNA for the CDR3 is TGTGCCAGCAGTTTTCACGGGAGGGCAGATACGCAGTATTTT.

This clonotype has a count of ten or more. The chain uses TRBV29-1 and TRBJ2-7; 7 positions agree with TRBD1. CDR3 length equals 14 residues. The germline CDR1 and CDR2 sequences are SQVTM and ANQGSEA. J was trimmed by 5 bases and V by 0 bases; bases with no gene match: 7. The CDR3 loop reads CSVEDGIGGNEQYF. In nucleotides, the CDR3 is TGCAGCGTTGAAGACGGGATAGGGGGCAACGAGCAGTACTTC.

This clonotype was counted only a few times. This sequence may be a read error, since a much larger clone differs from it by one base. This chain joins TRBV6-5 and TRBJ2-7, with D unclear. The CDR3 runs 15 residues. The V gene lost 0 bases and the J gene lost 7 bases, with 16 bases spanning the gap. The V gene's germline CDR1 is MNHEY and CDR2 SVGAGI. CDR3 sequence reads: CASSYSWTMMGEQYF. In DNA, the CDR3 is TGTGCCAGCAGTTACTCCTGGACCATGATGGGGGAGCAGTACTTC.

This clonotype was found many times. The genes are TRBV12-3 or TRBV12-4 and TRBJ2-1; TRBD2 might be the D (6 bases). The CDR3 extends over 15 amino acids. Trimming removed 3 bases at V and 6 bases at J, with 15 bases between. The CDR3 sequence: CASSFLRDITNEQFF. The DNA of the CDR3 is TGTGCCAGCAGTTTTCTGCGGGATATAACCAATGAGCAGTTCTTC.

Only a few counts were recorded for this clonotype. The rearrangement joins TRBV3-2 to TRBJ1-5; the table's D call of TRBD1 was not tested on the DNA. TRBV3-2 has pseudogene status. The CDR3 totals 15 residues. The DNA for the CDR3 is TGTGCCAGCAGCCAAGAGAGACAGGGTAGTCAGCCCCAGCATTTT. Translating gives CASSQERQGSQPQHF.